Below are 30 T cell receptor beta chains sequenced from a single sample in a study of cytomegalovirus exposure and HLA in healthy donors. TCRdb keeps only in-frame clones here, not all; method: immunoSEQ multiplex PCR. The sample records 150,000 to 200,000 clones, 84% being singletons. The source material was PBMCs. Every receptor here comes from a young man in good health and CMV-seropositive.

This clone was recorded once. The chain is built from TRBV25-1 and TRBJ2-3; 9 bases line up with TRBD2. The junction had 10 bases not matched to a gene; V was cut back by 6 bases and J by 3 bases. In germline, CDR1 is MGHDK, CDR2 SYGVNS. This CDR3 comprises 16 residues. DNA for the CDR3: TGTGCCAGCAGGCCAACAACAGCGGGAGGTACAGATACGCAGTATTTT. Translating it yields CASRPTTAGGTDTQYF. The variable domain in full, with the rest retrieved from reference TRBV25-1 and TRBJ2-3, is EADIYQTPRYLVIGTGKKITLECSQTMGHDKMYWYQQDPGMELHLIHYSYGVNSTEKGDLSSESTVSRIRTEHFPLTLESARPSHTSQYLCASRPTTAGGTDTQYFGPGTRLTVL.

The sample holds a few counts of this clone. The sample carries other DNA sequences with the same CDR3. J is TRBJ2-7 and V is TRBV4-2; D gene uncertain. Germline values: CDR1 LGHNA, CDR2 YNFKEQ. The V gene lost 0 bases and the J gene lost 2 bases, with 5 bases spanning the gap. The CDR3 extends over 13 amino acids. CDR3: CASSQDPTYEQYF. CDR3 coding DNA: TGTGCCAGCAGCCAAGACCCCACCTACGAGCAGTACTTC.

In this sample, this clone turned up a few times. The chain has TRBV6-1 and TRBJ2-2; 10 bases are a match to TRBD2. CDR1 and CDR2 from the germline V gene are MNHNS and SASEGT. V was pared by 3 bases and J by 4 bases, with 2 bases of the junction left unmatched. The CDR3 has 15 residues. The CDR3 DNA reads TGTGCCAGCAGTGATTCTAGCGGGAGCACCGGGGAGCTGTTTTTT. Its protein product is CASSDSSGSTGELFF.

This clone is a singleton in its sample. V is TRBV2 and J is TRBJ2-7; TRBD1 agrees at 7 bases. Germline V gene sequence: CDR1 SNHLY, CDR2 FYNNEI. J lost 7 bases, V lost 6 bases, and 9 bases had no gene match. The CDR3 runs to 13 residues. The CDR3: CASRPGQSREQYF. In DNA, the CDR3 is TGTGCCAGCAGGCCGGGACAGTCGCGGGAGCAGTACTTC. Full variable domain (remainder filled in from reference TRBV2 and TRBJ2-7): EPEVTQTPSHQVTQMGQEVILRCVPISNHLYFYWYRQILGQKVEFLVSFYNNEISEKSEIFDDQFSVERPDGSNFTLKIRSTKLEDSAMYFCASRPGQSREQYFGPGTRLTVT.

J is TRBJ2-3 and V is TRBV5-1; 10 bases agree with TRBD2. This CDR3 is 16 amino acids long. With 2 bases clipped from V and 2 bases from J, the junction kept 5 bases outside the gene matches. Germline CDR1 SGHRS, CDR2 YFSETQ. Here the CDR3 reads CASSFLAGDPTDTQYF. DNA of the CDR3: TGCGCCAGCAGCTTTCTAGCGGGAGACCCCACAGATACGCAGTATTTT. Full variable domain (missing parts from reference TRBV5-1 and TRBJ2-3): KAGVTQTPRYLIKTRGQQVTLSCSPISGHRSVSWYQQTPGQGLQFLFEYFSETQRNKGNFPGRFSGRQFSNSRSEMNVSTLELGDSALYLCASSFLAGDPTDTQYFGPGTRLTVL.

The chain is built from TRBV13 and TRBJ2-1; 11 bases agree with TRBD2. CDR1 and CDR2 (germline): PRHDT, FYEKMQ (reference sequence). The V segment lost 5 bases and the J segment 4 bases; nucleotides outside the gene matches: 4. The CDR3 has 15 amino acids. CDR3 protein: CASSAGLAEYNEQFF. DNA of the CDR3: TGTGCCAGCAGCGCGGGACTAGCGGAATACAATGAGCAGTTCTTC.

The V call is TRBV7-2, the J call TRBJ1-4, with 8 bases fitting TRBD1. Per the germline V gene, CDR1 is SGHTA and CDR2 is FQGNSA. Trimming cost V 5 bases and J 7 bases; bases outside gene matches: 12. CDR3 length equals 16 residues. The DNA of the CDR3 is TGTGCCAGCAGCCCCCCCGGACAGGGCGTACTTGAAAAACTGTTTTTT. Its translation: CASSPPGQGVLEKLFF. Filled out from reference TRBV7-2 and TRBJ1-4, the complete variable domain reads GAGVSQSPSNKVTEKGKDVELRCDPISGHTALYWYRQSLGQGLEFLIYFQGNSAPDKSGLPSDRFSAERTGGSVSTLTIQRTQQEDSAVYLCASSPPGQGVLEKLFFGSGTQLSVL.

CDR3 DNA sequence: TGTGCCAGCAGGGATGGGACAATGGGGGATGAAAAACTGTTTTTT. Amino acids: CASRDGTMGDEKLFF. The chain couples TRBV2 to TRBJ1-4; TRBD1 might be the D (6 bases). The CDR3 is made up of 15 amino acids. The V gene's germline CDR1 is SNHLY and CDR2 FYNNEI. Trimming took off 6 bases at V and 6 bases at J, with 17 bases between the two ends.

J is TRBJ1-2 and V is TRBV11-2, with TRBD1 matching over 10 bases. The V and J ends lost 1 base and 5 bases, in that order; junction bases with no gene match: 10. Germline V gene lookup returns CDR1 SGHAT and CDR2 FQNNGV. This CDR3 spans 17 amino acids. The CDR3 sequence: CASSLGGQGRVRYGYTF. For the CDR3, the DNA is TGTGCCAGCAGCTTAGGGGGACAGGGGAGGGTCCGGTATGGCTACACCTTC.

The chain recombines TRBV27 with TRBJ2-7; weak D call: TRBD2 (5 bases). The germline V and J ends were trimmed by 3 bases and 7 bases, with 13 bases remaining between them. CDR1 is MNHEY, CDR2 SMNVEV, per germline (reference sequence). The CDR3 is 13 amino acids. The CDR3 sequence is CASSFPGSSEQYF. CDR3 in DNA: TGTGCCAGCAGTTTCCCGGGGAGCTCGGAGCAGTACTTC.

The chain carries TRBV7-2 and TRBJ2-6; the D is unclear. This CDR3 comprises 17 residues. Germline CDR1 is SGHTA and CDR2 is FQGNSA. Trimming pared 1 base from V and 0 bases from J, leaving 10 bases between. CDR3 protein: CASSLEGGYSGANVLTF. CDR3 DNA: TGTGCCAGCAGCTTAGAAGGCGGATACTCTGGGGCCAACGTCCTGACTTTC.

The chain carries TRBV28 and TRBJ2-3; 8 bases map to TRBD2. CDR1 MDHEN and CDR2 SYDVKM come from the germline V gene. The CDR3 extends over 16 amino acids. The ends lost 2 bases at V and 1 base at J; junction bases unmatched: 5. The CDR3 DNA is TGTGCCAGCAGTTTAAGGCTACTAGCGGGCACAGATACGCAGTATTTT. Its translation: CASSLRLLAGTDTQYF.

The V and J genes are TRBV5-6 and TRBJ1-4; 7 nucleotides agree with TRBD1. This CDR3 has 16 amino acids. Trimming took 4 bases from V and 3 from J; bases not matched to a gene: 9. CDR1 SGHDT and CDR2 YYEEEE come from the germline V gene. The CDR3 DNA is TGTGCCAGCAGCCCCTACCTGGACAGGCCTAATGAAAAACTGTTTTTT. Its protein product is CASSPYLDRPNEKLFF.

This sequence joins TRBV7-2 and TRBJ1-2, with TRBD1 matching over 11 bases. Per germline, CDR1 SGHTA and CDR2 FQGNSA. Trimming took 4 bases from V and 5 from J; bases not matched to a gene: 12. This CDR3 contains 17 residues. The CDR3 DNA sequence: TGTGCCAGCAGCTCATCGAGGGACAGGGGGGTCGGGTATGGCTACACCTTC. Its protein product is CASSSSRDRGVGYGYTF.

The chain joins TRBV9 to TRBJ1-2; TRBD1 agrees at 11 bases. Trimming took 1 base from V and 8 from J; bases not matched to a gene: 7. Germline CDR1 is SGDLS and CDR2 is YYNGEE. The CDR3 runs to 15 residues. The CDR3 sequence: CASSVPGQGGGGYTF. DNA for the CDR3: TGTGCCAGCAGCGTACCGGGACAGGGGGGCGGAGGCTACACCTTC.

This CDR3 reads CASRLNMDNEQFF. CDR3 DNA sequence: TGTGCCAGCAGACTAAACATGGACAATGAGCAGTTCTTC. This rearrangement joins TRBV6-5 to TRBJ2-1; D gene ambiguous. The germline CDR1 and CDR2 sequences are MNHEY and SVGAGI. V lost 6 bases and J lost 5, with 11 bases in between. The CDR3 extends over 13 amino acids.

The rearrangement uses TRBV19 and TRBJ2-3; 10 positions match TRBD2. This CDR3 is 16 amino acids long. V was clipped by 5 bases and J by 2 bases; unmatched bases: 7. Germline CDR1 and CDR2: LNHDA and SQIVND (reference sequence). This chain's CDR3 is CASSLLAGSTTDTQYF. The CDR3 DNA is TGTGCCAGTAGTCTACTAGCGGGGTCGACCACAGATACGCAGTATTTT.

The chain joins TRBV5-1 to TRBJ2-5; 10 bases match TRBD2. Germline V gene sequence: CDR1 SGHRS, CDR2 YFSETQ. The CDR3 covers 16 residues. The V gene end was trimmed by 4 bases and the J gene end by 3 bases; junction bases not matched to a gene: 9. The CDR3 region has the DNA TGCGCCAGCAGCGCCGGGACTAGCGAACAAAAAGAGACCCAGTACTTC. Residues: CASSAGTSEQKETQYF.

CDR3: CASSPNGEKLFF. The CDR3 DNA reads as TGTGCCAGCAGCCCCAACGGTGAAAAACTGTTTTTT. This rearrangement joins TRBV28 to TRBJ1-4; D is undetermined. The V gene's germline CDR1 is MDHEN and CDR2 SYDVKM. V dropped 6 bases and J dropped 7 bases, with 9 bases sitting between them. The CDR3 contains 12 residues.

The chain carries TRBV11-3 and TRBJ2-5, with 10 nucleotides matching TRBD1. This CDR3 has 15 amino acids. Germline lookup yields CDR1 SGHNT and CDR2 YENEEA. The J segment lost 4 bases and the V segment lost 5 bases, leaving 7 bases of the junction unmatched. This CDR3 reads CASSAGTGAGETQYF. The DNA of the CDR3 is TGTGCCAGCAGCGCCGGGACAGGGGCTGGAGAGACCCAGTACTTC.

This clone was seen once. The rearrangement links TRBV6-1 to TRBJ2-3; TRBD2 matches at 7 bases. After removal of 2 bases from V and 1 base from J, the junction contained 12 bases not matched to a gene. This CDR3 is 18 amino acids long. Germline CDR1 and CDR2: MNHNS and SASEGT. The CDR3 loop is CASSEFLAETPGTDTQYF. CDR3 nucleotide sequence: TGTGCCAGCAGTGAATTCCTAGCGGAGACCCCCGGCACAGATACGCAGTATTTT.

The chain combines TRBV19 with TRBJ2-4; a weak D match, TRBD1 (5 bases). Per germline, CDR1 LNHDA and CDR2 SQIVND (reference sequence). V dropped 3 bases and J dropped 7 bases, with 10 bases sitting between them. This CDR3 spans 13 amino acids. DNA for the CDR3: TGTGCCAGTAGTATCCAGGGCGTGAACATTCAGTACTTC. This gives the protein CASSIQGVNIQYF.

With regard to this clone: The same CDR3 can be traced to other DNA sequences in this sample. The chain links TRBV7-2 to TRBJ2-5, with 11 bases aligning to TRBD2. The germline V gene has CDR1 SGHTA and CDR2 FQGNSA. This CDR3 has 16 amino acids. With V trimmed by 5 bases and J by 2 bases, 7 bases remained unmatched. CDR3 coding DNA: TGTGCCAGCAGCCCCCGACTAGCGGGACGACAAGAGACCCAGTACTTC. The encoded protein is CASSPRLAGRQETQYF.

The chain has TRBV27 and TRBJ1-4; 9 nucleotides line up with TRBD1. This CDR3 is built from 16 residues. J lost 5 bases, V lost 5 bases, and 9 bases had no gene match. Germline assignment: CDR1 MNHEY and CDR2 SMNVEV (reference sequence). Written as DNA, the CDR3 is TGTGCCAGCAGTCCCGCCGGGACAGGGATCAATGAAAAACTGTTTTTT. It encodes CASSPAGTGINEKLFF.

The chain combines TRBV5-6 with TRBJ1-4; D ambiguous. The V end was cut by 4 bases, the J end by 5 bases, with 15 bases between. This CDR3 is built from 15 residues. Looked up from germline, CDR1 is SGHDT and CDR2 is YYEEEE. DNA for the CDR3: TGTGCCAGCAGCCATAGAGGGCAGATAAATGAAAAACTGTTTTTT. It yields the protein CASSHRGQINEKLFF.

V is TRBV30 and J is TRBJ2-4; 7 nucleotides line up with TRBD2. The J segment lost 2 bases and the V segment lost 2 bases, leaving 9 bases of the junction unmatched. Germline-derived CDR1 and CDR2 are GTSNPN and SVGIG (reference sequence). The CDR3 runs to 16 residues. CDR3 sequence: CAWSRGGRTTKNIQYF. In DNA, the CDR3 is TGTGCCTGGAGTCGGGGCGGGAGAACCACCAAAAACATTCAGTACTTC.

The chain joins TRBV5-1 to TRBJ1-3; no clear D gene. Germline CDR1 SGHRS, CDR2 YFSETQ. CDR3 length: 14 amino acids. V gave up 4 bases and J gave up 2 bases, with 10 bases separating them. The CDR3 sequence is CASSRELPGNTIYF. The CDR3 bases are TGCGCCAGCAGCCGGGAACTTCCTGGAAACACCATATATTTT.

This chain uses TRBV5-1 with TRBJ2-3; tentative D call: TRBD1 (6 bases). Germline V gene data show CDR1 as SGHRS and CDR2 as YFSETQ. This CDR3 has 16 residues. The V end lost 6 bases, the J end lost 3 bases, and 20 bases lay between the germline ends. CDR3 sequence reads: CASTLSFGQRTDTQYF. The CDR3 bases are TGCGCCAGCACCCTCTCATTCGGACAGAGAACAGATACGCAGTATTTT.

The rearrangement uses TRBV28 and TRBJ1-5; TRBD1 matches at 7 bases. The CDR3 is 16 residues long. Germline loops: CDR1 MDHEN, CDR2 SYDVKM. Losses at the gene ends were 6 bases for V and 0 bases for J; bases not matched to a gene: 8. The CDR3 sequence is CASSLRGFDSNQPQHF. CDR3 coding DNA: TGTGCCAGCAGCCTCAGGGGGTTCGATAGCAATCAGCCCCAGCATTTT.

In its sample, this clone was seen a few times. The gene calls are TRBV5-8 and TRBJ2-7, with D possibly TRBD2 on 6 matching bases. V lost 2 bases and J lost 1, with 7 bases in between. The germline gives CDR1 SGHTS, CDR2 YDEGEE. The CDR3 contains 13 residues. The CDR3 region is CASSFRGSYEQYF. The CDR3 DNA is TGTGCCAGCAGCTTTCGGGGGTCCTACGAGCAGTACTTC.